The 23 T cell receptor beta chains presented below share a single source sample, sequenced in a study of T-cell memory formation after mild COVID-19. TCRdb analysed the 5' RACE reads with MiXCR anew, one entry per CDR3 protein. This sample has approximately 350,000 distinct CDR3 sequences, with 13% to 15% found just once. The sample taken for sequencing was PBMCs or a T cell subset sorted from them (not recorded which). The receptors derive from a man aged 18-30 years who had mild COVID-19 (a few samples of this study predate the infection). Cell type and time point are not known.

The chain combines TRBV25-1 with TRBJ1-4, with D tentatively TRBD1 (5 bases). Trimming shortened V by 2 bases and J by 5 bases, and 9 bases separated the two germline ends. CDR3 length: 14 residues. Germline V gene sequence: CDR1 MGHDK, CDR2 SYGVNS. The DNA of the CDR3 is TGTGCCAGCAGTGAACAGGGTCTCAATGAAAAACTGTTTTTT. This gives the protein CASSEQGLNEKLFF.

This CDR3 reads CASSPTESNQPQHF. The CDR3 DNA follows: TGTGCCAGCAGCCCCACAGAGAGCAATCAGCCCCAGCATTTT. The chain joins TRBV7-9 to TRBJ1-5; D call uncertain. The CDR3 has 14 amino acids. In germline, CDR1 is SEHNR, CDR2 FQNEAQ (reference sequence). Trimming pared 5 bases from V and 1 base from J, leaving 9 bases between. Based on the CDR3 plus reference TRBV7-9 and TRBJ1-5, the full variable domain is DTGVSQNPRHKITKRGQNVTFRCDPISEHNRLYWYRQTLGQGPEFLTYFQNEAQLEKSRLLSDRFSAERPKGSFSTLEIQRTEQGDSAMYLCASSPTESNQPQHFGDGTRLSIL.

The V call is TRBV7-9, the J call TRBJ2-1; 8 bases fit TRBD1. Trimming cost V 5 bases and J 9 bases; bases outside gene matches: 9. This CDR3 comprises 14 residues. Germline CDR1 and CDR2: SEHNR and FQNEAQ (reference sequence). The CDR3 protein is CASSQSGQAGEQFF. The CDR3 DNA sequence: TGTGCCAGCAGCCAGTCGGGACAGGCCGGTGAGCAGTTCTTC.

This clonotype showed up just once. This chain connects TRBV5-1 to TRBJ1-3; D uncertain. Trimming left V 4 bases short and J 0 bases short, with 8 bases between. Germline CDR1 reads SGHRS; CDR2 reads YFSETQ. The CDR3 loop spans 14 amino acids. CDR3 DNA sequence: TGCGCCAGCAGCGAGGGAGCCTCTGGAAACACCATATATTTT. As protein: CASSEGASGNTIYF.

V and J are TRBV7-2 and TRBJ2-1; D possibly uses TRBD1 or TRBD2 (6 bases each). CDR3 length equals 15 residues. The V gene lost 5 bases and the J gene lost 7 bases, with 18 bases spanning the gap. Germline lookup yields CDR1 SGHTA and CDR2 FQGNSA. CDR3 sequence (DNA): TGTGCCAGCAGCCCCTTGACCGGGGGCAGGAATGAGCAGTTCTTC. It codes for CASSPLTGGRNEQFF.

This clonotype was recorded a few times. The CDR3 DNA is TGCGCCAGCAGCCAGGAGGCAGGAGATATGAACACTGAAGCTTTCTTT. This sequence encodes CASSQEAGDMNTEAFF. The chain combines TRBV4-1 with TRBJ1-1, with D hard to call. The germline V and J ends were trimmed by 3 bases and 0 bases, with 14 bases remaining between them. Germline CDR1 reads MGHRA; CDR2 reads YSYEKL. The CDR3 covers 16 residues.

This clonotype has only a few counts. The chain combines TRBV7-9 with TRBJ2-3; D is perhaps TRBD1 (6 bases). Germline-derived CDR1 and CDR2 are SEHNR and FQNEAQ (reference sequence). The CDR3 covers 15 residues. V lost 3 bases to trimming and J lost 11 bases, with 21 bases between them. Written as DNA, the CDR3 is TGTGCCAGCAGCTTTTTACAGGGTTGGGGGCCTCAGCAGTATTTT. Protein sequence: CASSFLQGWGPQQYF.

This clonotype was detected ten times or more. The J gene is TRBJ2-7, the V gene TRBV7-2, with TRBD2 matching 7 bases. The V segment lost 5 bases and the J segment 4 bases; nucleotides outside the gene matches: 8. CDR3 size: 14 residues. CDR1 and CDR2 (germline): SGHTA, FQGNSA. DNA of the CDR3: TGTGCCAGCAGCCCCCGGGACTATAAATACGAGCAGTACTTC. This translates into CASSPRDYKYEQYF.

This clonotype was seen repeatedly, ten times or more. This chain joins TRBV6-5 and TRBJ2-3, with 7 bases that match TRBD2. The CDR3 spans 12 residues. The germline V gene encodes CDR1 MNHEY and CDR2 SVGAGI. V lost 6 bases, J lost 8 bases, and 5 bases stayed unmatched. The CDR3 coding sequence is TGTGCCAGCAGGGGCAGGGAGGGTACGCAGTATTTT. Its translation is CASRGREGTQYF.

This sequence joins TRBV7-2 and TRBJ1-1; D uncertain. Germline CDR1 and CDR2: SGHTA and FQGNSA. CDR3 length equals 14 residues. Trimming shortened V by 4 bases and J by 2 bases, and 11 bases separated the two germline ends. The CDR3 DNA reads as TGTGCCAGCAGCTCTAGGAAGATTAACACTGAAGCTTTCTTT. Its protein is CASSSRKINTEAFF.

As DNA, the CDR3 is TGCAGCGTTGAATATTATGTACCAGGGTCCAACTATGGCTACACCTTC. It is translated as CSVEYYVPGSNYGYTF. This sequence joins TRBV29-1 and TRBJ1-2; a possible D gene is TRBD1 (5 bases). Trimming left V 2 bases short and J 2 bases short, with 18 bases between. Germline V gives CDR1 SQVTM, CDR2 ANQGSEA. The CDR3 spans 16 residues.

The CDR3 reads CASSLSVLGNEQFF. CDR3 bases: TGTGCCAGCAGTTTAAGTGTCCTTGGCAATGAGCAGTTCTTC. The gene calls are TRBV12-3 or TRBV12-4 and TRBJ2-1; D gene unclear. CDR3 length equals 14 residues. Between the trimmed V and J ends, which lost 2 bases and 6 bases, there was a span of 11 bases.

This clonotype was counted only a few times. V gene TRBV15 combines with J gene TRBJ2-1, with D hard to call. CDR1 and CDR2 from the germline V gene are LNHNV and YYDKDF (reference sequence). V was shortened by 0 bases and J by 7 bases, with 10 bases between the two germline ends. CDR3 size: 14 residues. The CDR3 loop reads CATSRDRLVNEQFF. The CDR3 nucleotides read TGTGCCACCAGCAGAGATCGGCTCGTAAATGAGCAGTTCTTC.

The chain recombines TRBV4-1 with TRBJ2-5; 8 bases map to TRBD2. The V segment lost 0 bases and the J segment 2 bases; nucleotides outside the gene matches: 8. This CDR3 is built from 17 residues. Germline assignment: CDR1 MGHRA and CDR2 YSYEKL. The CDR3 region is CASSQDSKRGLQETQYF. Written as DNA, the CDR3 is TGCGCCAGCAGCCAAGATTCGAAGCGGGGGTTACAAGAGACCCAGTACTTC.

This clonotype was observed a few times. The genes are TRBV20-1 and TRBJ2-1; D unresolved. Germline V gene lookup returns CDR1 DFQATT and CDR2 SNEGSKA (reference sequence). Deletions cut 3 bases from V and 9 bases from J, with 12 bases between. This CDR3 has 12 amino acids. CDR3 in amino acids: CSASPFSGEQFF. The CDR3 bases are TGCAGTGCTAGCCCCTTTAGTGGTGAGCAGTTCTTC.

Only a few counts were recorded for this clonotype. The CDR3 region has the DNA TGTGCCATCAGGGGGATGGGGGGAGTCGAGGACTACGAGCAGTACGTC. Protein sequence: CAIRGMGGVEDYEQYV. The V gene is TRBV10-3, the J gene TRBJ2-7; possible D gene TRBD2, 6 bases. Germline V gene data show CDR1 as ENHRY and CDR2 as SYGVKD. The V and J ends lost 6 bases and 3 bases respectively, with 21 bases between them. The CDR3 sequence is 16 residues long.

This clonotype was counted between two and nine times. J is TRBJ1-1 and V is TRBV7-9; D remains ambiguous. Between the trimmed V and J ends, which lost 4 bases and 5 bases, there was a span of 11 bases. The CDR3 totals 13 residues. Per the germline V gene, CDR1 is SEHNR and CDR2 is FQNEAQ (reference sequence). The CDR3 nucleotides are TGTGCCAGCAGCTACGCTCGGGAGACTGAAGCTTTCTTT. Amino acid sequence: CASSYARETEAFF.

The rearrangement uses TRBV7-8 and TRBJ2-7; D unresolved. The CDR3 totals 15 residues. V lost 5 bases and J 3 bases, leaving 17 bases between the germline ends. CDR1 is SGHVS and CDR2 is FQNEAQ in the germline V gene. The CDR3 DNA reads TGTGCCAGCAGCCCCCCCAGGCGATCAAACTACGAGCAGTACGTC. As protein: CASSPPRRSNYEQYV.

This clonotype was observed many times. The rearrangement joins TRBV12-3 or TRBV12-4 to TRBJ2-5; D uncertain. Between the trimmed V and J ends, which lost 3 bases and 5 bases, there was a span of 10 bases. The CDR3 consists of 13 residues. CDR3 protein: CASSFTQRETQYF. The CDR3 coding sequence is TGTGCCAGCAGTTTTACCCAAAGGGAGACCCAGTACTTC.

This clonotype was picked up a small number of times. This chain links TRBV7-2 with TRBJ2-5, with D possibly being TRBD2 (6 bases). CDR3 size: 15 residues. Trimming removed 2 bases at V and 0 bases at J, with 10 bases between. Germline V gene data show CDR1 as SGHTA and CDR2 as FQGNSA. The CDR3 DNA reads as TGTGCCAGCAGCTTAATGGGACTCGACCAAGAGACCCAGTACTTC. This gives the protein CASSLMGLDQETQYF.

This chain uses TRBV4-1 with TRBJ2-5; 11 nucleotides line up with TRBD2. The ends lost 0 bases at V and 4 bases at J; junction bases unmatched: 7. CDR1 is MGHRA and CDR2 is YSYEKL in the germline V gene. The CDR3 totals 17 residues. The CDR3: CASSQELAGGPPETQYF. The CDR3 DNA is TGCGCCAGCAGCCAAGAGTTAGCGGGGGGGCCCCCAGAGACCCAGTACTTC.

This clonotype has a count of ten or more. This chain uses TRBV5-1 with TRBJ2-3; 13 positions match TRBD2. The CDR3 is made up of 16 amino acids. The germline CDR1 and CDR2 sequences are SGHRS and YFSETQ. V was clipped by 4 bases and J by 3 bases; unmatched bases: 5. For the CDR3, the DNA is TGCGCCAGCAGCGCGGGACTAGCGGGGACAACAGATACGCAGTATTTT. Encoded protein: CASSAGLAGTTDTQYF.

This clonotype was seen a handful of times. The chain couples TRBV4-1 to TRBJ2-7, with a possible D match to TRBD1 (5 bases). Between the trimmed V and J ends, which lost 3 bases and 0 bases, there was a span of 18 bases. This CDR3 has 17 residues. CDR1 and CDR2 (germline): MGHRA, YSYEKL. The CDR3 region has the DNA TGCGCCAGCAGCCAGGTTGCGGACATTAGGAGCTCCTACGAGCAGTACTTC. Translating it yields CASSQVADIRSSYEQYF.